The 20 T cell receptor beta chains listed next were all sequenced from one sample in a study of T cells in women clearing cervical HPV infection. Using immunoSEQ multiplex PCR, the repertoire was profiled, and TCRdb retains in-frame clones only, with some absent. The sample data list 40,000 or so clones. Sample: blood buffy coat. The receptor source for this set is a woman aged 18 to 75 with a cervical HPV16 infection that either progressed to CIN3+ or cleared (not recorded which).

About this clone itself: Coverage ceases 3 residues before the CDR3 finishes, and the germline J gene fills in the end. This sample also contains other DNA sequences that code for the same CDR3. The chain is built from TRBV7-2 and TRBJ1-3; D is uncertain. The germline V and J ends were trimmed by 5 bases and 1 base, with 9 bases remaining between them. Germline V gene data show CDR1 as SGHTA and CDR2 as FQGNSA. The CDR3 is 14 residues long. Partial CDR3 DNA: TGTGCCAGCAGCCCCGGGTGGTCTGGAAACACC. This encodes CASSPGWSGNT. The full CDR3 protein is CASSPGWSGNTIYF.

Of note for this clone: Read data end 3 residues before the CDR3 end; the end is taken from the germline J gene. This chain connects TRBV7-6 to TRBJ2-5; 8 positions match TRBD1. CDR1 is SGHVS and CDR2 is FNYEAQ in the germline V gene. The CDR3 sequence is 17 residues long. The V and J ends lost 0 bases and 7 bases, in that order; junction bases with no gene match: 13. CDR3 in amino acids: CASSLAGEGQGMRTQYF. Incomplete CDR3 DNA: TGTGCCAGCAGCTTAGCTGGAGAAGGACAGGGAATGCGGACC.

Comments on this clone: The observed sequence ends 3 residues before the CDR3 terminus, with the missing tail filled in from the germline J gene. This rearrangement joins TRBV28 to TRBJ1-2; D is uncertain. CDR3 length equals 14 residues. CDR1 is MDHEN and CDR2 is SYDVKM in the germline V gene. The CDR3 sequence: CASSTGRSSYEYTF. CDR3 DNA, as far as it was read: TGTGCCAGCAGTACTGGCAGGAGCTCCTACGAG.

In regard to this clone: The sequence runs out 3 residues before the end of the CDR3; the remainder is reconstructed from the germline J gene. The chain joins TRBV30 to TRBJ2-1, with 9 bases that match TRBD2. The CDR3 sequence is 15 residues long. Germline trimming cut 5 bases from V and 5 bases from J; bases unmatched to any gene: 10. The V gene's germline CDR1 is GTSNPN and CDR2 SVGIG (reference sequence). The CDR3 loop is CAWAVASGNHNEQFF. The CDR3 bases that were read are TGTGCCTGGGCCGTGGCTAGCGGGAACCACAATGAG. The full variable domain, in which reference TRBV30 and TRBJ2-1 provide the parts outside the CDR3, is SQTIHQWPATLVQPVGSPLSLECTVEGTSNPNLYWYRQAAGRGLQLLFYSVGIGQISSEVPQNLSASRPQDRQFILSSKKLLLSDSGFYLCAWAVASGNHNEQFFGPGTRLTVL.

In regard to this clone: Coverage ceases 3 residues before the CDR3 finishes, and the germline J gene fills in the end. The sample contains more than one DNA sequence encoding this CDR3. The V gene is TRBV19, the J gene TRBJ1-2; no clear D. CDR3 length equals 11 residues. The germline gives CDR1 LNHDA, CDR2 SQIVND (reference sequence). CDR3 bases read: TGTGCCAGTAGTATTGACTGGGGC. This encodes CASSIDWG. The complete CDR3 sequence is CASSIDWGYTF.

CDR3 residues: CASSLVGTSGEQYF. The DNA read from the CDR3 is TGTGCCAGCAGCTTAGTAGGGACTAGCGGCGAG. The V and J genes are TRBV7-9 and TRBJ2-7, with 11 bases lining up with TRBD2. Sequencing ends 3 residues short of the CDR3 end; the germline J gene provides the rest. Germline CDR1 is SEHNR and CDR2 is FQNEAQ (reference sequence). The CDR3 loop spans 14 amino acids. The V and J ends lost 1 base and 6 bases, in that order; junction bases with no gene match: 2. Using reference TRBV7-9 and TRBJ2-7 for the parts outside the CDR3, the full variable domain is DTGVSQNPRHKITKRGQNVTFRCDPISEHNRLYWYRQTLGQGPEFLTYFQNEAQLEKSRLLSDRFSAERPKGSFSTLEIQRTEQGDSAMYLCASSLVGTSGEQYFGPGTRLTVT.

Concerning this clone: The read ends 3 residues shy of where the CDR3 ends; the end is completed using the germline J gene. This rearrangement joins TRBV7-9 to TRBJ1-4; TRBD1 aligns across 7 bases. CDR1 and CDR2 (germline): SEHNR, FQNEAQ (reference sequence). Unmatched junction bases numbered 6, after V lost 5 bases and J lost 3 bases. The CDR3 contains 15 residues. The chain's CDR3 is CASSADDRANEKLFF. The covered CDR3 bases are TGTGCCAGCAGCGCAGACGACAGGGCTAATGAAAAA.

Notes on this clone: The read comes to an end 3 residues before the CDR3 does, leaving the germline J gene to fill in the end. This chain connects TRBV9 to TRBJ2-7; D call uncertain. The germline V gene has CDR1 SGDLS and CDR2 YYNGEE. V was clipped by 0 bases and J by 4 bases, with 8 bases between them. This CDR3 comprises 13 residues. The sequenced CDR3 bases are TGTGCCAGCAGCGTAGGGCTACAGTACGAG. It specifies CASSVGLQYE. The whole CDR3 is CASSVGLQYEQYF.

Worth noting for this clone: The read halts 3 residues ahead of the CDR3 end, with the missing end drawn from the germline J gene. The chain employs TRBV5-1 and TRBJ2-7; TRBD1 matches 7 bases. CDR1 SGHRS and CDR2 YFSETQ come from the germline V gene. The CDR3 consists of 13 residues. Germline trimming cut 4 bases from V and 3 bases from J; bases unmatched to any gene: 4. The part of the CDR3 DNA that was read is TGCGCCAGCAGCACCCGGACAGGCTACGAG. This codes for CASSTRTGYE. From start to end, the CDR3 is CASSTRTGYEQYF.

Remarks on this clone: Read sequence stops 3 residues before the CDR3 end, and the germline J gene provides the missing end. The genes are TRBV18 and TRBJ2-2, with D possibly TRBD1 on 6 matching bases. V lost 3 bases and J lost 6, with 8 bases in between. Germline lookup yields CDR1 KGHSH and CDR2 LQKENI. This CDR3 comprises 13 residues. The CDR3 is CASSPQGSGELFF. CDR3 bases read: TGTGCCAGCTCACCCCAGGGGTCCGGGGAG.

On this clone itself: The CDR3 extends 3 residues past the end of the read, so its final part is completed from the germline J gene. The chain has TRBV2 and TRBJ2-3, with 11 bases that match TRBD2. This CDR3 has 14 amino acids. Germline V CDR1 and CDR2: SNHLY, FYNNEI. V shed 8 bases and J 6 bases; nucleotides not matched to a gene: 7. CDR3 sequence reads: CASHSGRAPDTQYF. The DNA read from the CDR3 is TGTGCCAGCCATAGCGGGAGGGCCCCGGATACG.

As regards this clone: The read ends 3 residues before the CDR3 terminus; that terminus is restored from the germline J gene. This chain uses TRBV5-8 with TRBJ1-4, with D perhaps matching TRBD1 (5 bases). Germline-derived CDR1 and CDR2 are SGHTS and YDEGEE. The CDR3 is 14 residues long. The part of the CDR3 DNA that was read is TGTGCCAGCAGCTTGGGCCCTGGGGCCAACGTA. Its protein is CASSLGPGANV. The complete CDR3 protein is CASSLGPGANVLFF. Looking up the rest from reference TRBV5-8 and TRBJ1-4 gives the full variable domain: EAGVTQSPTHLIKTRGQQATLRCSPISGHTSVYWYQQALGLGLQFLLWYDEGEERNRGNFPPRFSGRQFPNYSSELNVNALELEDSALYLCASSLGPGANVLFFGSGTQLSVL.

Regarding this clone: The CDR3 end lies 3 residues beyond the end of the read and is filled in from the germline J gene. The chain employs TRBV10-3 and TRBJ2-5; D is perhaps TRBD1 (5 bases). This CDR3 is built from 13 residues. The germline CDR1 and CDR2 sequences are ENHRY and SYGVKD. V was cut by 3 bases and J by 5 bases, with 10 bases left in between. CDR3 DNA, as far as it was read: TGTGCCATCAGTGACCCAGGGATGGAGACC. Translating it yields CAISDPGMET. The complete CDR3 sequence is CAISDPGMETQYF.

Details on this clone: The read ends 3 residues shy of where the CDR3 ends; the end is completed using the germline J gene. The rearrangement joins TRBV25-1 to TRBJ2-7, with a tentative D call TRBD1 (5 bases). Trimming took off 5 bases at V and 1 base at J, with 12 bases between the two ends. Germline CDR1 and CDR2: MGHDK and SYGVNS. The CDR3 covers 14 residues. The CDR3 is CASSPPGSSYEQYF. The covered CDR3 bases are TGTGCCAGCAGTCCACCAGGGTCGTCCTACGAG.

Details on this clone: The read halts 3 residues ahead of the CDR3 end, with the missing end drawn from the germline J gene. The chain employs TRBV19 and TRBJ2-3; maybe TRBD2 (5 bases). Germline CDR1 LNHDA, CDR2 SQIVND (reference sequence). The V end was cut by 5 bases, the J end by 5 bases, with 17 bases between. The CDR3 is 15 amino acids. The chain's CDR3 is CASSAAVSKGDTQYF. The sequenced part of the CDR3 DNA is TGTGCCAGTAGTGCAGCGGTTTCTAAGGGAGATACG.

As for this clone: The read falls 3 residues short of the CDR3 end, and the missing part is taken from the germline J gene. This rearrangement joins TRBV24-1 to TRBJ2-3, with 10 bases lining up with TRBD2. The length of the CDR3 is 19 residues. The trim removed 2 bases at V and 0 bases at J, leaving 10 bases unmatched. Germline V gives CDR1 KGHDR, CDR2 SFDVKD. The CDR3 loop is CATSDSKRTSGPSTDTQYF. Incomplete CDR3 DNA: TGTGCCACCAGTGATTCCAAACGGACTAGCGGACCTAGCACAGATACG.

Comment on this clone: The read comes to an end 3 residues before the CDR3 does, leaving the germline J gene to fill in the end. The chain combines TRBV5-6 with TRBJ2-5, with D maybe TRBD2 (6 bases). Germline CDR1 and CDR2: SGHDT and YYEEEE. Trimming took 3 bases from V and 2 from J, leaving 11 bases between them. The length of the CDR3 is 14 residues. The CDR3 is CASSSGTEQETQYF. The DNA read from the CDR3 is TGTGCCAGCAGCTCCGGGACTGAGCAAGAGACC.

For this clone: The read terminates 3 residues ahead of where the CDR3 ends, so the germline J gene completes it. Within the sample, other DNA sequences also encode this same CDR3. The chain uses TRBV18 and TRBJ1-6; the match to TRBD1 covers 10 bases. Germline values: CDR1 KGHSH, CDR2 LQKENI. V lost 3 bases, J lost 9 bases, and 2 bases stayed unmatched. This CDR3 comprises 14 residues. The CDR3 is CASSPGQGISPLHF. The sequenced part of the CDR3 DNA is TGTGCCAGCTCACCGGGACAGGGGATTTCACCC.

Remarks on this clone: Sequencing ends 3 residues short of the CDR3 end; the germline J gene provides the rest. The chain has TRBV9 and TRBJ2-3; 7 bases align to TRBD2. V was clipped by 4 bases and J by 2 bases; unmatched bases: 4. CDR1 SGDLS and CDR2 YYNGEE come from the germline V gene. This CDR3 has 14 amino acids. The CDR3 loop reads CASSQRDHTDTQYF. CDR3 DNA (partial): TGTGCCAGCAGCCAGCGGGACCACACAGATACG.

For this clone: The observed sequence ends 3 residues before the CDR3 terminus, with the missing tail filled in from the germline J gene. The chain joins TRBV18 to TRBJ2-7; TRBD1 might be the D (6 bases). The CDR3 spans 15 residues. The V end lost 0 bases, the J end lost 4 bases, and 13 bases lay between the germline ends. The V gene's germline CDR1 is KGHSH and CDR2 LQKENI. CDR3 residues: CASSPPGIGGYEQYF. The CDR3 bases that were read are TGTGCCAGCTCACCACCGGGTATAGGGGGATACGAG.